A selection of T cell receptor beta chains follows, all from one sample in a study of shared clonotypes between healthy human individuals. Measured with immunoSEQ multiplex PCR; TCRdb has only the in-frame clones, and not every one. The table includes about 2 million clones, 90% to 95% detected once. Input material: naive CD4+ T cells sorted from blood. The receptors shown here come from a man aged 18 to 35 in good health. The CDR3 runs from the conserved cysteine through the conserved F or W. Fields, in order: D gene, J gene, V gene, clone size, CDR3 DNA, CDR3 protein. The D gene is left open where the match is weak. Some rows mark clone size as missing; the rest say once, few, many or name a class of expanded clone.

.	TRBJ1-5	TRBV27	.	TGTGCCAGCAGGCCGGGTTATAGCAATCAGCCCCAGCATTTT	CASRPGYSNQPQHF
TRBD2	TRBJ2-5	TRBV7-2	once	TGTGCCAGCAGCTTAGGGGGAGCGGGAGGATTCCAAGAGACCCAGTACTTC	CASSLGGAGGFQETQYF
TRBD2	TRBJ2-1	TRBV30	.	TGTGCCTGTAGCGGGGCCTACAATGAGCAGTTCTTC	CACSGAYNEQFF
.	TRBJ1-3	TRBV28	.	TGTGCCAGCAGTTCATACTCACTTTACTCTGGAAACACCATATATTTT	CASSSYSLYSGNTIYF
TRBD1	TRBJ1-1	TRBV5-1	.	TGCGCCAGCAACACAGGGGCCTCAGGGAACACTGAAGCTTTCTTT	CASNTGASGNTEAFF
.	TRBJ2-7	TRBV10-3	few	TGTGCCATCAGTGGGACAAACTACGAGCAGTACTTC	CAISGTNYEQYF
.	TRBJ1-6	TRBV9	.	TGTGCCAGCAGCGTAGGACAAGATTCACCCCTCCACTTT	CASSVGQDSPLHF
TRBD2	TRBJ2-3	TRBV5-1	.	TGCGCCAGCAGCACCACTAGCGGCACAGATACGCAGTATTTT	CASSTTSGTDTQYF
.	TRBJ1-1	TRBV7-2	.	TGTGCCAGCAGCTTAGTCTCAGTGAACACTGAAGCTTTCTTT	CASSLVSVNTEAFF
.	TRBJ1-4	TRBV5-6	.	TGTGCCAGCAGCTTGAAAACAGTAAATGAAAAACTGTTTTTT	CASSLKTVNEKLFF
.	TRBJ1-6	TRBV4-1	.	TGCGCCAGCAGCCCAGGTTCCTATAATTCACCCCTCCACTTT	CASSPGSYNSPLHF
.	TRBJ2-2	TRBV12-5	.	TGTGCTAGTGGTTTGGATGGGCTTGTCGGGGAGCTGTTTTTT	CASGLDGLVGELFF
.	TRBJ1-4	TRBV28	.	TGTGCCAGCAGTCAGAGTAATGAAAAACTGTTTTTT	CASSQSNEKLFF
.	TRBJ1-5	TRBV5-8	.	TGTGCCAGCAGCGTGGGGGCCCCTCTTCAAAATCAGCCCCAGCATTTT	CASSVGAPLQNQPQHF
.	TRBJ1-1	TRBV30	.	TGTGCCTGGAGTCATCAGCAGACCACTGAAGCTTTCTTT	CAWSHQQTTEAFF
TRBD2	TRBJ2-2	TRBV25-1	.	TGTGCCAGCAGGGCTAGCGGTAACACCGGGGAGCTGTTTTTT	CASRASGNTGELFF
TRBD2	TRBJ2-2	TRBV5-4	.	TGTGCCAGCAGCTTCCTAGCGGGAGGAGGCGCCGGGGAGCTGTTTTTT	CASSFLAGGGAGELFF
TRBD1	TRBJ1-1	TRBV6-6	once	TGTGCCAGCAGCAGAGGACAGGGGCCGAACACTGAAGCTTTCTTT	CASSRGQGPNTEAFF
TRBD1	TRBJ1-2	TRBV5-4	.	TGTGCCAGCAGCTTCGAACAGGGGGTCGGCAGCTCCTTC	CASSFEQGVGSSF
.	TRBJ2-2	TRBV21-1	.	TGTGCCAGCAGTAAATACCATAACACCGGGGAGCTGTTTTTT	CASSKYHNTGELFF
.	TRBJ2-7	TRBV2	once	TGTGCCAGCAGTTATCTATACGAGCAGTACTTC	CASSYLYEQYF
TRBD2	TRBJ2-7	TRBV14	.	TGTGCCAGCGGAGCTAGCGGGAGCTACGAGCAGTACTTC	CASGASGSYEQYF
.	TRBJ1-1	TRBV30	.	TGTGCCTGGAGTGTACTACATACGAACACTGAAGCTTTCTTT	CAWSVLHTNTEAFF
TRBD2	TRBJ2-7	TRBV6-6	.	TGTGCCAGCAGACCTAGCGGCACCTACGAGCAGTACTTC	CASRPSGTYEQYF
TRBD1	TRBJ1-2	TRBV5-1	.	TGCGCCAGCAGCTTAGGGGGCCGGGAGCGCGGCTACACCTTC	CASSLGGRERGYTF
.	TRBJ1-1	TRBV5-4	.	TGTGCCAGCAGCCCTGGCGGCTCGGGGAACACTGAAGCTTTCTTT	CASSPGGSGNTEAFF
.	TRBJ2-3	TRBV30	.	TGTGCCTGGAGTGTACCAGCGATCACAGATACGCAGTATTTT	CAWSVPAITDTQYF
TRBD1	TRBJ1-2	TRBV5-1	.	TGCGCCAGCAGCTCGGACAGGGTTCATGGCTACACCTTC	CASSSDRVHGYTF
TRBD1	TRBJ2-7	TRBV28	few	TGTGCCAGCGGACAGGGGCGAGAGCAGTACTTC	CASGQGREQYF
.	TRBJ2-3	TRBV9	.	TGTGCCAGCAGCGTATATAAGGGGGGGGCAGATACGCAGTATTTT	CASSVYKGGADTQYF
.	TRBJ1-1	TRBV5-1	.	TGCGCCAGCAGCGTAGAAAAGAACACTGAAGCTTTCTTT	CASSVEKNTEAFF
TRBD2	TRBJ2-2	TRBV11-2	.	TGTGCCAGCAGCTTAGGGAGCGGGATCGGCGGGGAGCTGTTTTTT	CASSLGSGIGGELFF
.	TRBJ2-5	TRBV7-7	once	TGTGCTAGCACCAACCCAGGACTTAGCCAGTACTTC	CASTNPGLSQYF
TRBD1	TRBJ1-2	TRBV19	.	TGTGCCAGTAGTACTCCGGGACAGGGAAACTATGGCTACACCTTC	CASSTPGQGNYGYTF
.	TRBJ1-1	TRBV6-5	.	TGTGCCAGCACCCCCCTCGAGACTGAAGCTTTCTTT	CASTPLETEAFF
TRBD1	TRBJ2-7	TRBV11-2	.	TGTGCCAGCAGCTTCCATTCCGGGACAGGGGCAGGATACGAGCAGTACTTC	CASSFHSGTGAGYEQYF
.	TRBJ1-5	TRBV6-5	.	TGTGCCAGCAGTCCCGGGACTTGGAAACAGCCCCAGCATTTT	CASSPGTWKQPQHF
.	TRBJ1-2	TRBV5-6	.	TGTGCCAGCAGCTTGTCGGGGGGCTATGGCTACACCTTC	CASSLSGGYGYTF
TRBD1	TRBJ1-6	TRBV2	.	TGTGCCAGCAGTGACAGGACAGGGAGTTCACCCCTCCACTTT	CASSDRTGSSPLHF
.	TRBJ1-1	TRBV18	.	TGTGCCAGCTCACCTGGGCCGATAGCTAACACTGAAGCTTTCTTT	CASSPGPIANTEAFF
.	TRBJ1-5	TRBV11-2	.	TGTGCCAGCAGCCCGGGCCCAGGGGCTCAGCCCCAGCATTTT	CASSPGPGAQPQHF
.	TRBJ2-1	TRBV9	.	TGTGCCAGCAGCGGAATAGGGAGCTCCTACAATGAGCAGTTCTTC	CASSGIGSSYNEQFF